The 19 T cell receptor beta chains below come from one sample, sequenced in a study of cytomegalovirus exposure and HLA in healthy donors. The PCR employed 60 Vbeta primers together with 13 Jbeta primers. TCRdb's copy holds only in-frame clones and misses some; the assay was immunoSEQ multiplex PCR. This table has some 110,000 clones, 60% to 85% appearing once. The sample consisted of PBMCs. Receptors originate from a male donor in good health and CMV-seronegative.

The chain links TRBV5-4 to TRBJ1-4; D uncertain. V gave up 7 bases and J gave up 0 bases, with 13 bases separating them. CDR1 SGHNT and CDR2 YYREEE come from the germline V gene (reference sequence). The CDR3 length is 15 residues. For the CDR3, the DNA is TGTGCCAGCGGGCCGAGACCGGCAACTAATGAAAAACTGTTTTTT. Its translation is CASGPRPATNEKLFF.

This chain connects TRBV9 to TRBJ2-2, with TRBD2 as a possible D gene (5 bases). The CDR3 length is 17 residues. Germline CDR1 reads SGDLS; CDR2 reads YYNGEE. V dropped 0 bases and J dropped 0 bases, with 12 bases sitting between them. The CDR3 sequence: CASSVESAVTNTGELFF. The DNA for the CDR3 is TGTGCCAGCAGCGTAGAGTCAGCGGTAACGAACACCGGGGAGCTGTTTTTT.

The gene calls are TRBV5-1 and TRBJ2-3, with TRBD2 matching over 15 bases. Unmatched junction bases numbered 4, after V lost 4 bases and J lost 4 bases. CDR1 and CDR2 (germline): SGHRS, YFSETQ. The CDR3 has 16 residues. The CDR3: CASSPGLAGGPDTQYF. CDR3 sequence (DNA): TGCGCCAGCAGCCCCGGACTAGCGGGAGGGCCAGATACGCAGTATTTT.

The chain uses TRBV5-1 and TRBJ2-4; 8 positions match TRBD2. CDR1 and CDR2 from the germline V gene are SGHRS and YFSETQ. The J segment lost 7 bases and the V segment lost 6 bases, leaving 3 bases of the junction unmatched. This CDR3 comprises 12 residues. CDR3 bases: TGCGCCAGCAAGGAGCGGGAGAACATTCAGTACTTC. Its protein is CASKERENIQYF.

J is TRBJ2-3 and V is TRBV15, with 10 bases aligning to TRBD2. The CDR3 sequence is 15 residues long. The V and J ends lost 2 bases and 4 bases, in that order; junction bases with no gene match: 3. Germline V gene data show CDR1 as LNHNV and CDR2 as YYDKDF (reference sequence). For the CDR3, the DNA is TGTGCCACCAGCAGACGCAGCGGGAGGGCAGATACGCAGTATTTT. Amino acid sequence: CATSRRSGRADTQYF.

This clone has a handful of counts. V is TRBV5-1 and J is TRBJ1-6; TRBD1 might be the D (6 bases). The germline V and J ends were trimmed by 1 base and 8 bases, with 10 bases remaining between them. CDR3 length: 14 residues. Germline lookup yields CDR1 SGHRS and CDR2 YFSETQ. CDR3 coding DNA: TGCGCCAGCAGCTTGCAGGGGAGGGATTCACCCCTCCACTTT. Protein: CASSLQGRDSPLHF.

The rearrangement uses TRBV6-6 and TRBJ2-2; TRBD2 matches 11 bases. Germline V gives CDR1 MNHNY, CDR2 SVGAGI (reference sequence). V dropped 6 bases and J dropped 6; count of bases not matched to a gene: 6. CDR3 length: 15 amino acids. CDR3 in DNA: TGTGCCAGCAGGCGACTAGCGGGAATCTCCGGGGAGCTGTTTTTT. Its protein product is CASRRLAGISGELFF.

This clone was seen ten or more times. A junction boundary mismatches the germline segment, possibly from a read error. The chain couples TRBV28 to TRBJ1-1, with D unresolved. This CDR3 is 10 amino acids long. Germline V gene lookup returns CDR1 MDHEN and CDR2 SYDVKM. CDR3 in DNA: TGTGCCAGCAGCCCCGGGGAGGCTCTCTTT. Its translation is CASSPGEALF.

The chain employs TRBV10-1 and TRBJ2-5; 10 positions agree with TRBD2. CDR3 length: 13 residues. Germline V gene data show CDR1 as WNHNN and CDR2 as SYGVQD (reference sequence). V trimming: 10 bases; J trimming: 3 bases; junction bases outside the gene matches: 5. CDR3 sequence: CATFGLAEETQYF. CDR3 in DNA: TGCGCCACCTTTGGACTAGCGGAAGAGACCCAGTACTTC.

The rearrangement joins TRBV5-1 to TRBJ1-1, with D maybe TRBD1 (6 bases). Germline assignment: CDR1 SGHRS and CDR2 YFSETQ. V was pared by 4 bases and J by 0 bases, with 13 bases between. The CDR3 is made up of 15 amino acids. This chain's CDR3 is CASSRPGHMNTEAFF. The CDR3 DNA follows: TGCGCCAGCAGCCGGCCGGGACACATGAACACTGAAGCTTTCTTT.

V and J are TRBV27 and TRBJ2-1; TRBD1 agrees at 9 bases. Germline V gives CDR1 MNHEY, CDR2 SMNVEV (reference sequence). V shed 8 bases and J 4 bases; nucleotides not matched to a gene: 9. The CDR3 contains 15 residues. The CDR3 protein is CASGHRGPGYNEQFF. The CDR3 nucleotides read TGTGCCAGCGGCCACAGGGGGCCAGGATACAATGAGCAGTTCTTC.

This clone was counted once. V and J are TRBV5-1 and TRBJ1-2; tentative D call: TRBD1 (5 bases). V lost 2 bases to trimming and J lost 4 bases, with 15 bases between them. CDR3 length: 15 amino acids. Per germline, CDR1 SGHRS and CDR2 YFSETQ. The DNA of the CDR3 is TGCGCCAGCAGCTTTAACCAGGGATTCGGCTATGGCTACACCTTC. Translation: CASSFNQGFGYGYTF. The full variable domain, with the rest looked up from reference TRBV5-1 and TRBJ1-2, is KAGVTQTPRYLIKTRGQQVTLSCSPISGHRSVSWYQQTPGQGLQFLFEYFSETQRNKGNFPGRFSGRQFSNSRSEMNVSTLELGDSALYLCASSFNQGFGYGYTFGSGTRLTVV.

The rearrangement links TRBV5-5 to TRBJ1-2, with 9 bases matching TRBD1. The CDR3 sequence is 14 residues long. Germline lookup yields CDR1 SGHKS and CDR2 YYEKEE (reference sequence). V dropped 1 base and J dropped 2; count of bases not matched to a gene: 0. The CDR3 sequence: CASSLTGGNYGYTF. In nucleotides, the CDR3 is TGTGCCAGCAGCTTGACAGGGGGCAACTATGGCTACACCTTC.

The CDR3 reads CASSLAGGLTDGQYF. As DNA, the CDR3 is TGTGCCAGCAGTCTAGCGGGAGGTCTCACAGACGGTCAGTACTTC. The gene calls are TRBV7-9 and TRBJ2-4; 11 bases match TRBD2. J lost 12 bases, V lost 6 bases, and 13 bases had no gene match. The germline V gene has CDR1 SEHNR and CDR2 FQNEAQ (reference sequence). The CDR3 extends over 15 amino acids.

CDR3 sequence reads: CASSVLTSGSSTGKETQYF. DNA of the CDR3: TGTGCCAGCAGCGTCCTGACTAGCGGGAGCTCAACCGGCAAAGAGACCCAGTACTTC. The chain recombines TRBV5-6 with TRBJ2-5; TRBD2 matches 12 bases. CDR1 is SGHDT and CDR2 is YYEEEE in the germline V gene. The CDR3 is 19 amino acids. The trim removed 4 bases at V and 3 bases at J, leaving 16 bases unmatched.

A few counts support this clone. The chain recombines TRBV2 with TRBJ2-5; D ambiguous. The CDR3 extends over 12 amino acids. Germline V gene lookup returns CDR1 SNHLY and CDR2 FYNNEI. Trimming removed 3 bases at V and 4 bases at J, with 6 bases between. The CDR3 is CASSEAGETQYF. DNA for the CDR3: TGTGCCAGCAGTGAGGCAGGAGAGACCCAGTACTTC. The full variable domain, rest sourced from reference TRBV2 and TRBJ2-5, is EPEVTQTPSHQVTQMGQEVILRCVPISNHLYFYWYRQILGQKVEFLVSFYNNEISEKSEIFDDQFSVERPDGSNFTLKIRSTKLEDSAMYFCASSEAGETQYFGPGTRLLVL.

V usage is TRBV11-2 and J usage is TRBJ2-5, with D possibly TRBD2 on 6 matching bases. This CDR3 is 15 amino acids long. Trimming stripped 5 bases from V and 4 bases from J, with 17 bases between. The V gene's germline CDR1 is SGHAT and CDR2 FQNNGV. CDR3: CASSTGGASGETQYF. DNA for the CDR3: TGTGCCAGCAGCACCGGGGGAGCGAGTGGAGAGACCCAGTACTTC.

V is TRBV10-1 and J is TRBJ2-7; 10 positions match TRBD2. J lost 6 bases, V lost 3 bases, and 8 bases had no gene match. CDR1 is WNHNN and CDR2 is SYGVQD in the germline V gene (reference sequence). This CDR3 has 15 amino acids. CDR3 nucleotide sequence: TGCGCCAGCAGTGATTCCGGGCTAGCGGGAGCCGAGCAGTACTTC. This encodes CASSDSGLAGAEQYF.

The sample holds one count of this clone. Here the CDR3 reads CASSGAGTGYSKPGGPGYEQYF. The CDR3 region has the DNA TGTGCCAGCAGTGGAGCCGGGACAGGGTATTCGAAACCGGGAGGGCCAGGATACGAGCAGTACTTC. The chain combines TRBV2 with TRBJ2-7; TRBD1 might be the D (9 bases). This CDR3 is built from 22 residues. Germline V lookup: CDR1 SNHLY, CDR2 FYNNEI. Deletions cut 4 bases from V and 4 bases from J, with 38 bases between.